The 3 T cell receptor beta chains below all came from one sample that was sequenced in a study of cytomegalovirus exposure and HLA in healthy donors. Clones were read by immunoSEQ multiplex PCR, and TCRdb kept only the in-frame ones, dropping some. Here the sample spans 210,000 or so clones, about 86% being singletons. Sample: PBMCs. The receptors shown here come from a young woman in good health and CMV-seronegative.

The chain couples TRBV10-3 to TRBJ1-2; D may be TRBD1 (5 bases). This CDR3 contains 13 residues. Germline V CDR1 and CDR2: ENHRY, SYGVKD. Trimming took 8 bases from V and 2 from J, leaving 12 bases between them. The CDR3 nucleotides are TGTGCCATCTCCCCAGGGATGAACTATGGCTACACCTTC. This translates into CAISPGMNYGYTF.

This clone is a singleton in its sample. V is TRBV13 and J is TRBJ1-4; D not resolved. The CDR3 totals 13 residues. V was pared by 3 bases and J by 6 bases, with 8 bases between. The germline gives CDR1 PRHDT, CDR2 FYEKMQ (reference sequence). The CDR3 sequence is CASSFYEDEKLFF. The CDR3, as DNA: TGTGCCAGCAGCTTTTACGAGGATGAAAAACTGTTTTTT.

The chain has TRBV6-5 and TRBJ1-2, with 7 bases identical to TRBD1. The V gene's germline CDR1 is MNHEY and CDR2 SVGAGI. This CDR3 spans 15 amino acids. With V trimmed by 6 bases and J by 8 bases, 15 bases remained unmatched. The chain's CDR3 is CASRTIGQVKRGYTF. In nucleotides, the CDR3 is TGTGCCAGCAGAACAATTGGACAGGTCAAAAGGGGCTACACCTTC.